A single sample is the source of the 4 T cell receptor beta chains below, sequenced in a study of cytomegalovirus exposure and HLA in healthy donors. PCR involved 60 Vbeta and 13 Jbeta primers. Using immunoSEQ multiplex PCR, the repertoire was profiled, and TCRdb retains in-frame clones only, with some absent. The table has approximately 190,000 clones, 80% to 90% seen once. The sequenced sample was PBMCs. The receptors shown here come from a man aged 25-45 years in good health and CMV-seronegative.

As concerns this clone: Here the CDR3 omits its conserved ending phenylalanine or tryptophan, so a read error is the likely source. No DNA is shown, since the ends of the CDR3 on it are uncertain; the CDR3 is the one TCRdb lists. This same CDR3 is encoded by further DNA sequences in the sample. The V and J genes are TRBV4-3 and TRBJ2-3; the table gives TRBD1 as D, unverified against the DNA. The CDR3 is made up of 9 amino acids, end residues included. Germline values: CDR1 LGHNA, CDR2 YSLEER. The CDR3 here is CASSNTGEA.

The chain uses TRBV6-5 and TRBJ2-7; D call uncertain. V lost 5 bases and J 3 bases, leaving 14 bases between the germline ends. There are 14 residues in the CDR3. Per the germline V gene, CDR1 is MNHEY and CDR2 is SVGAGI. The CDR3 loop reads CASSRGSFNYEQYF. The CDR3, as DNA: TGTGCCAGCAGTCGCGGATCATTCAACTACGAGCAGTACTTC.

The CDR3 coding sequence is TGTGCCACCAGCAGAATTCCACCGGGACAGGGGGCGCGGAGCACCGGGGAGCTGTTTTTT. It encodes CATSRIPPGQGARSTGELFF. This chain uses TRBV15 with TRBJ2-2; 12 bases are a match to TRBD1. CDR3 size: 20 residues. CDR1 is LNHNV, CDR2 YYDKDF, per germline (reference sequence). After removal of 2 bases from V and 4 bases from J, the junction contained 14 bases not matched to a gene.

J is TRBJ2-7 and V is TRBV7-8, with 8 bases fitting TRBD2. The CDR3 covers 13 residues. Germline lookup yields CDR1 SGHVS and CDR2 FQNEAQ. Losses at the gene ends were 10 bases for V and 2 bases for J; bases not matched to a gene: 7. The CDR3 protein is CATGGDTPYEQYF. CDR3 DNA sequence: TGTGCCACCGGGGGGGACACCCCCTACGAGCAGTACTTC.